These 27 T cell receptor beta chains came from one sample sequenced in a study of blood T cell repertoires in COVID-19. Here immunoSEQ multiplex PCR was the method, and the copy in TCRdb shows in-frame clones only, minus some. The data contain about 210,000 clones, around 91% of them singletons. Material for sequencing was peripheral blood. These receptors all come from a woman between 35 and 50 years old with acute or convalescent COVID-19.

This chain links TRBV27 with TRBJ2-1; maybe TRBD1 (6 bases). Germline V gene lookup returns CDR1 MNHEY and CDR2 SMNVEV (reference sequence). CDR3 length equals 15 residues. Between the trimmed V and J ends, which lost 5 bases and 3 bases, there was a span of 14 bases. This CDR3 is CASSLQGPLYNEQFF. In DNA form, the CDR3 reads TGTGCCAGCAGTCTACAGGGCCCCCTCTACAATGAGCAGTTCTTC.

The chain employs TRBV9 and TRBJ1-3; 7 nucleotides align to TRBD1. V gave up 3 bases and J gave up 2 bases; unmatched junction bases: 2. Germline CDR1 reads SGDLS; CDR2 reads YYNGEE. This CDR3 region has 14 residues. CDR3 amino acids: CASSATGTGNTIYF. DNA for the CDR3: TGTGCCAGCAGCGCGACAGGGACTGGAAACACCATATATTTT. The variable domain in full, completed from reference TRBV9 and TRBJ1-3, reads DSGVTQTPKHLITATGQRVTLRCSPRSGDLSVYWYQQSLDQGLQFLIQYYNGEERAKGNILERFSAQQFPDLHSELNLSSLELGDSALYFCASSATGTGNTIYFGEGSWLTVV.

This chain links TRBV7-2 with TRBJ2-3; 11 nucleotides line up with TRBD2. With V trimmed by 2 bases and J by 0 bases, 4 bases remained unmatched. The CDR3 has 17 amino acids. CDR1 and CDR2 from the germline V gene are SGHTA and FQGNSA. CDR3: CASSLLAGGSSTDTQYF. The CDR3 bases are TGTGCCAGCAGCTTATTAGCGGGGGGGTCAAGCACAGATACGCAGTATTTT.

The genes are TRBV15 and TRBJ1-6; D gene uncertain. The CDR3 contains 16 residues. The V and J ends lost 3 bases and 4 bases respectively, with 13 bases between them. Germline CDR1 LNHNV, CDR2 YYDKDF (reference sequence). CDR3 protein: CATSSFRSGYNSPLHF. The CDR3 DNA reads TGTGCCACCAGCAGTTTCCGATCGGGTTATAATTCACCCCTCCACTTT.

V gene TRBV12-5 combines with J gene TRBJ2-7, with 7 bases identical to TRBD1. The germline gives CDR1 LGHNT, CDR2 FRNRAP. Trimming at V came to 6 bases and at J to 2 bases, leaving 7 bases not matched to a gene. CDR3 size: 14 residues. The CDR3 sequence: CASGTGQAPYEQYV. CDR3 DNA sequence: TGTGCTAGTGGCACCGGACAGGCCCCCTACGAGCAGTACGTC.

V and J are TRBV5-6 and TRBJ1-1; TRBD1 matches 7 bases. Germline V gene data show CDR1 as SGHDT and CDR2 as YYEEEE. This CDR3 comprises 13 residues. The V and J ends lost 0 bases and 10 bases, in that order; junction bases with no gene match: 6. The CDR3 DNA reads as TGTGCCAGCAGCTTGGCAGGGGGGAGTGGAGCTTTCTTT. Translating it yields CASSLAGGSGAFF.

The chain employs TRBV5-6 and TRBJ1-1; 7 bases align to TRBD1. V lost 3 bases, J lost 7 bases, and 6 bases stayed unmatched. The CDR3 totals 13 residues. Germline V gene sequence: CDR1 SGHDT, CDR2 YYEEEE. The CDR3 DNA is TGTGCCAGCAGCTGGGGACAGCAAGGTGAAGCTTTCTTT. Translation: CASSWGQQGEAFF.

The chain combines TRBV27 with TRBJ1-1; D unresolved. Germline values: CDR1 MNHEY, CDR2 SMNVEV (reference sequence). Trimming shortened V by 6 bases and J by 3 bases, and 14 bases separated the two germline ends. The CDR3 has 14 amino acids. The CDR3 sequence: CASRRVEGDTEAFF. The DNA of the CDR3 is TGTGCCAGCAGGCGGGTAGAGGGTGACACTGAAGCTTTCTTT.

In DNA, the CDR3 is TGTGCCAGCAGCTTAGCGCAGTTGTCAGGACAAGAGACCCAGTACTTC. The encoded protein is CASSLAQLSGQETQYF. The V gene is TRBV7-7, the J gene TRBJ2-5; D not certain. The V end was cut by 0 bases, the J end by 2 bases, with 13 bases between. This CDR3 spans 16 amino acids. Germline values: CDR1 SSHAT, CDR2 FNYEAQ (reference sequence).

V usage is TRBV12-3 or TRBV12-4 and J usage is TRBJ1-1, with unresolved D. The CDR3 runs 12 residues. V was trimmed by 6 bases and J by 4 bases, leaving 9 bases between them. The CDR3 is CASRPGATEAFF. Written as DNA, the CDR3 is TGTGCCAGCAGGCCCGGAGCCACTGAAGCTTTCTTT.

The chain uses TRBV7-2 and TRBJ2-5; no clear D gene. The CDR3 is 14 residues long. V dropped 1 base and J dropped 4 bases, with 10 bases sitting between them. Germline CDR1 and CDR2: SGHTA and FQGNSA. The CDR3 DNA sequence: TGTGCCAGCAGCTTAGTCGTCAGGTCAGAGACCCAGTACTTC. Translated: CASSLVVRSETQYF.

This rearrangement joins TRBV5-1 to TRBJ1-6; 11 nucleotides match TRBD1. V gave up 5 bases and J gave up 3 bases; unmatched junction bases: 7. The CDR3 contains 17 residues. Germline V gene lookup returns CDR1 SGHRS and CDR2 YFSETQ. Written as DNA, the CDR3 is TGCGCCAGCAGGGCCGGACAGGGGGCTCTCTATAATTCACCCCTCCACTTT. This translates into CASRAGQGALYNSPLHF. The full variable domain, in which reference TRBV5-1 and TRBJ1-6 provide the parts outside the CDR3, is KAGVTQTPRYLIKTRGQQVTLSCSPISGHRSVSWYQQTPGQGLQFLFEYFSETQRNKGNFPGRFSGRQFSNSRSEMNVSTLELGDSALYLCASRAGQGALYNSPLHFGNGTRLTVT.

The chain combines TRBV4-1 with TRBJ2-1, with D possibly being TRBD2 (7 bases). This CDR3 spans 15 amino acids. V was pared by 3 bases and J by 6 bases, with 15 bases between. CDR1 MGHRA and CDR2 YSYEKL come from the germline V gene. The CDR3 sequence is CASSQGGAGGNEQFF. CDR3 nucleotide sequence: TGCGCCAGCAGCCAGGGGGGGGCTGGGGGCAATGAGCAGTTCTTC.

The chain couples TRBV11-2 to TRBJ1-1; weak D call: TRBD1 (5 bases). This CDR3 has 14 amino acids. Germline V CDR1 and CDR2: SGHAT, FQNNGV. The V gene lost 3 bases and the J gene lost 3 bases, with 11 bases spanning the gap. The CDR3 DNA reads TGTGCCAGCAGCTTCGCTGGGGGGGACACTGAAGCTTTCTTT. The encoded protein is CASSFAGGDTEAFF.

This clone occurred once. The chain uses TRBV6-4 and TRBJ2-2; 10 bases line up with TRBD1. Germline V gene sequence: CDR1 MRHNA, CDR2 SNTAGT. This CDR3 is built from 16 residues. V gave up 3 bases and J gave up 6 bases; unmatched junction bases: 7. The CDR3 DNA reads TGTGCCAGCAGTGAGAGTCGGGACAGGGGCGCCGGGGAGCTGTTTTTT. It codes for CASSESRDRGAGELFF.

The V call is TRBV9, the J call TRBJ2-2; TRBD1 is a possible D gene (6 bases). Germline V gives CDR1 SGDLS, CDR2 YYNGEE. This CDR3 region has 16 residues. V was pared by 0 bases and J by 4 bases, with 13 bases between. The CDR3 region is CASSVAGTTSTGELFF. CDR3 nucleotide sequence: TGTGCCAGCAGCGTAGCTGGGACAACTAGCACCGGGGAGCTGTTTTTT.

CDR3: CASSPREGNQPQHF. The CDR3 region has the DNA TGTGCCAGCTCACCACGAGAGGGCAATCAGCCCCAGCATTTT. The chain links TRBV18 to TRBJ1-5; D is ambiguous. Trimming cost V 1 base and J 2 bases, with 6 bases left between them. The CDR3 is made up of 14 amino acids. CDR1 and CDR2 (germline): KGHSH, LQKENI.

The chain employs TRBV7-9 and TRBJ2-1; 8 nucleotides align to TRBD2. Germline-derived CDR1 and CDR2 are SEHNR and FQNEAQ (reference sequence). V dropped 1 base and J dropped 4; count of bases not matched to a gene: 9. The CDR3 loop spans 17 amino acids. CDR3 in amino acids: CASSLGGIAGPYNEQFF. The CDR3 DNA follows: TGTGCCAGCAGCTTAGGTGGAATAGCGGGGCCATACAATGAGCAGTTCTTC. Filled out from reference TRBV7-9 and TRBJ2-1, the complete variable domain reads DTGVSQNPRHKITKRGQNVTFRCDPISEHNRLYWYRQTLGQGPEFLTYFQNEAQLEKSRLLSDRFSAERPKGSFSTLEIQRTEQGDSAMYLCASSLGGIAGPYNEQFFGPGTRLTVL.

The rearrangement joins TRBV19 to TRBJ1-2, with D uncertain. Trimming stripped 7 bases from V and 4 bases from J, with 10 bases between. Germline assignment: CDR1 LNHDA and CDR2 SQIVND (reference sequence). This CDR3 is built from 12 residues. CDR3 coding DNA: TGTGCCAGTACCCCGGGTGTCTATGGCTACACCTTC. It translates to CASTPGVYGYTF.

This chain connects TRBV7-2 to TRBJ1-2, with D possibly being TRBD1 (6 bases). CDR3 length: 19 residues. Trimming left V 2 bases short and J 3 bases short, with 25 bases between. Germline CDR1 and CDR2: SGHTA and FQGNSA. The CDR3 loop is CASSLMASVRGPSDYGYTF. In nucleotides, the CDR3 is TGTGCCAGCAGCTTAATGGCCTCCGTCAGGGGACCGTCTGACTATGGCTACACCTTC.

The chain links TRBV5-1 to TRBJ1-2, with D possibly being TRBD1 (5 bases). Per germline, CDR1 SGHRS and CDR2 YFSETQ. V lost 4 bases, J lost 1 base, and 14 bases lay in between. The CDR3 covers 15 residues. The CDR3 bases are TGCGCCAGCAGCACTTCCCAGGGTCTTAACTATGGCTACACCTTC. Amino acid sequence: CASSTSQGLNYGYTF.

This clone was seen only once. The V gene is TRBV19, the J gene TRBJ1-5; 9 positions agree with TRBD1. Germline CDR1 is LNHDA and CDR2 is SQIVND (reference sequence). Trimming took 5 bases from V and 7 from J; bases not matched to a gene: 6. The CDR3 is 14 amino acids. The CDR3 protein is CASSSDRGGQPQHF. In DNA form, the CDR3 reads TGTGCCAGTAGTTCGGACAGGGGTGGGCAGCCCCAGCATTTT.

This clone was observed at least ten times. The chain employs TRBV15 and TRBJ2-5; 10 nucleotides match TRBD1. Germline V gene sequence: CDR1 LNHNV, CDR2 YYDKDF (reference sequence). The CDR3 is 14 residues long. V lost 5 bases to trimming and J lost 13 bases; unmatched junction nucleotides: 13. The CDR3 is CATSGRWGTGDPYF. Here the CDR3 DNA reads TGTGCCACCAGCGGAAGGTGGGGGACAGGGGATCCGTACTTC. The full variable domain, its missing parts supplied by reference TRBV15 and TRBJ2-5, is DAMVIQNPRYQVTQFGKPVTLSCSQTLNHNVMYWYQQKSSQAPKLLFHYYDKDFNNEADTPDNFQSRRPNTSFCFLDIRSPGLGDTAMYLCATSGRWGTGDPYFGPGTRLLVL.

The chain couples TRBV5-4 to TRBJ2-4; D may be TRBD2 (5 bases). This CDR3 contains 18 residues. Looked up from germline, CDR1 is SGHNT and CDR2 is YYREEE (reference sequence). The V end lost 4 bases, the J end lost 0 bases, and 20 bases lay between the germline ends. The CDR3 protein is CASSALSPDSLAKNIQYF. CDR3 coding DNA: TGTGCCAGCAGCGCACTCTCTCCGGACTCTCTAGCCAAAAACATTCAGTACTTC.

The chain has TRBV4-2 and TRBJ1-1, with 10 bases matching TRBD1. With 1 base clipped from V and 4 bases from J, the junction kept 9 bases outside the gene matches. Germline assignment: CDR1 LGHNA and CDR2 YNFKEQ. There are 17 residues in the CDR3. CDR3 sequence reads: CASSQGDRDRGGTEAFF. CDR3 coding DNA: TGTGCCAGCAGCCAAGGGGACCGGGACAGGGGTGGCACTGAAGCTTTCTTT.

This chain connects TRBV18 to TRBJ1-2; 7 bases map to TRBD1. The CDR3 has 15 residues. The trim removed 6 bases at V and 0 bases at J, leaving 7 bases unmatched. Germline V gene lookup returns CDR1 KGHSH and CDR2 LQKENI. The CDR3 nucleotides read TGTGCCAGCTCCCGCGGGACAGACGCTAACTATGGCTACACCTTC. Translating it yields CASSRGTDANYGYTF.

In its sample, this clone was seen a few times. The chain combines TRBV2 with TRBJ1-1; D is possibly TRBD1 (5 bases). V lost 2 bases, J lost 1 base, and 8 bases lay in between. CDR3 length equals 14 residues. Germline V gives CDR1 SNHLY, CDR2 FYNNEI. This CDR3 reads CASSEQGGNTEAFF. The CDR3 nucleotides read TGTGCCAGCAGTGAACAGGGAGGGAACACTGAAGCTTTCTTT.